This TCR beta chain is from a study of blood T cell repertoires in COVID-19. Study-level information: The United States, Italy and Spain supplied acute and convalescent COVID-19 samples. T cells, B-cell-depleted T cells, or PBMCs supplied cDNA or gDNA.

As handled by the study authors: Nucleated cell number was recorded as an estimate derived from reference gene primer amplification. The method was immunoSEQ multiplex PCR; TCRdb's version includes in-frame clones alone and lacks a portion of them. From that table come the V and J calls and clone size; the DNA was used to work out D and trimming. The sample records tens of thousands of clones, 92% being singletons. CDR1 MNHEY and CDR2 SMNVEV come from the germline V gene (reference sequence). The CDR3 runs 17 residues. Unmatched junction bases numbered 12, after V lost 0 bases and J lost 6 bases. The specimen was peripheral blood. This chain connects TRBV27 to TRBJ2-7; TRBD1 agrees at 9 bases. The clonotype comes from a man aged 50-60 years with active COVID-19. The CDR3 nucleotides are TGTGCCAGCAGTTTATCGGTTAAAGGCGGGACAGGGCTCGAGCAGTACTTC. Its protein is CASSLSVKGGTGLEQYF.